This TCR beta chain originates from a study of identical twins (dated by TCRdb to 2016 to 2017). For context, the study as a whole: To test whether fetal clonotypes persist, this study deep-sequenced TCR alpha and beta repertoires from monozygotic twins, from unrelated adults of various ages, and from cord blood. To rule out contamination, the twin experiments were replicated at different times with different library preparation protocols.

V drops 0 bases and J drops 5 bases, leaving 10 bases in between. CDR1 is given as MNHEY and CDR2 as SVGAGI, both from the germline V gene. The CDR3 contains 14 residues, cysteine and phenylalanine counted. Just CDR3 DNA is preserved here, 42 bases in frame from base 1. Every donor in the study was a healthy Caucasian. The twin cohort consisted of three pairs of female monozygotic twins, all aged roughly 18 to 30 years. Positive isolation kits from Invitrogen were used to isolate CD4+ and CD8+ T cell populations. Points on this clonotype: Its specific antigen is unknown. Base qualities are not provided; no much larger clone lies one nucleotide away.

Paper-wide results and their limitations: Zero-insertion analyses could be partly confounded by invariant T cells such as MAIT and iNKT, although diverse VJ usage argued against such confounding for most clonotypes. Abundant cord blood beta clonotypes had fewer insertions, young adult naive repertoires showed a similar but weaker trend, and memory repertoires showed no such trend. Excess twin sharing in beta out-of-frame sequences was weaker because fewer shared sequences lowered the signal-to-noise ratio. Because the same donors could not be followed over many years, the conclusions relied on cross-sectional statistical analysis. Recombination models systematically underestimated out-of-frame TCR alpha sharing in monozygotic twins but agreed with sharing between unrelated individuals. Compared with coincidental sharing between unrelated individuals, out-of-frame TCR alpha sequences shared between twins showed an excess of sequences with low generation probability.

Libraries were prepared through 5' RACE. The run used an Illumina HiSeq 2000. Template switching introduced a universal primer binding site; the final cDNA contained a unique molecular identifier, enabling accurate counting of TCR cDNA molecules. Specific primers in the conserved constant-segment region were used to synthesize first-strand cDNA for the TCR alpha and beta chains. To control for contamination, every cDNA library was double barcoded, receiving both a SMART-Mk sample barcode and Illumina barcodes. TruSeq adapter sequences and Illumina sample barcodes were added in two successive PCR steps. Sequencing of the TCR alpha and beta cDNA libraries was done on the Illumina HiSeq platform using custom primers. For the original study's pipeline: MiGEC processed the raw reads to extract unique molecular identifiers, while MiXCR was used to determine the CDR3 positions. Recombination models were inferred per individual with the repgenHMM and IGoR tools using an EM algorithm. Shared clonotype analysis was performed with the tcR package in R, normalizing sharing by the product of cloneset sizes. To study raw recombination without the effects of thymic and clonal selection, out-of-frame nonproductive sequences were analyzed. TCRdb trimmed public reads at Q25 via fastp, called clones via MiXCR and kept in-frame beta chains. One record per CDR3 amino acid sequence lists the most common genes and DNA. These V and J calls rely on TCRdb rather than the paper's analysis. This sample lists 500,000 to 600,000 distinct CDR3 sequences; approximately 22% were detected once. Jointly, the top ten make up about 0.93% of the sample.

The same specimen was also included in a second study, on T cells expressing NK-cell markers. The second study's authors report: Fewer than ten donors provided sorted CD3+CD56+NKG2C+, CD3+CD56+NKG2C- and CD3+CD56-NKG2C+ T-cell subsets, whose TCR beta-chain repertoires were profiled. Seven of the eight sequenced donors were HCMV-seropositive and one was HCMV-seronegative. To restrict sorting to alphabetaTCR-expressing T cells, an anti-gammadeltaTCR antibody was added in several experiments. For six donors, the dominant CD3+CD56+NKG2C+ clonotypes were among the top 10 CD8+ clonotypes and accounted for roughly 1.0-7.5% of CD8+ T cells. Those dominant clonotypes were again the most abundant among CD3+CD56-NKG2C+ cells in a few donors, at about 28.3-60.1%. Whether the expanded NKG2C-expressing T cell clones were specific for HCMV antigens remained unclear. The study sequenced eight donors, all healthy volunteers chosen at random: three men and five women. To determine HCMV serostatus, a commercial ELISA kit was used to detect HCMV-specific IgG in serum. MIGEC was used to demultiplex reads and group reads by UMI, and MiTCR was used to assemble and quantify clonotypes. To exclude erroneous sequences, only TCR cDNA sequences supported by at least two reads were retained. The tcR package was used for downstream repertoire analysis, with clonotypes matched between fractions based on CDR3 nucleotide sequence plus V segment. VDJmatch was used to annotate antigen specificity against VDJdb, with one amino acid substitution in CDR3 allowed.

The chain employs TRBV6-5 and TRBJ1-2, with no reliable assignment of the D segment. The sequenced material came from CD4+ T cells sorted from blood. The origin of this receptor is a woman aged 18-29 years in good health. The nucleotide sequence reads TGTGCCAGCAGTTACTCGAGAGGCCCTTATGGCTACACCTTC. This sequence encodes CASSYSRGPYGYTF.